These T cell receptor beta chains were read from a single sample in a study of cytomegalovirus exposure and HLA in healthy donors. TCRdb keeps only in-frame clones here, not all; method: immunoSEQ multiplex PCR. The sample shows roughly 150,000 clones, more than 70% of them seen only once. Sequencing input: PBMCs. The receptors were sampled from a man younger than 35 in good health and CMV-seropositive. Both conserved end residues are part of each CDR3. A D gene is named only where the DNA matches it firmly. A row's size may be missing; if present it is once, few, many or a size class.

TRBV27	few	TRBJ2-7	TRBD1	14	TGTGCCAGCAGTCCTGGGACAGGGGGCTACGAGCAGTACTTC	CASSPGTGGYEQYF
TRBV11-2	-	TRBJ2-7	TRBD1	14	TGTGCCAGCAGCTGGGACAGGCGACGCTACGAGCAGTACTTC	CASSWDRRRYEQYF
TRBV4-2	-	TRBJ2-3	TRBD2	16	TGTGCCAGCAGCCAAGATCTAGCGGGAGGGGCAGATACGCAGTATTTT	CASSQDLAGGADTQYF
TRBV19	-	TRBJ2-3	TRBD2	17	TGTGCCAGTAGTATCCCGGGACTAGCGTCTAGCACAGATACGCAGTATTTT	CASSIPGLASSTDTQYF
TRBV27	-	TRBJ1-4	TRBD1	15	TGTGCCAGCAGTTTACAGGCAGGGGGGTTAGGAAAACTGTTTTTT	CASSLQAGGLGKLFF
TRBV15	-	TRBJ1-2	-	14	TGTGCCACCAGCAGAGATGGGACATTAGGCGGCTACACCTTC	CATSRDGTLGGYTF
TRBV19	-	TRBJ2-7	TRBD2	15	TGTGCCAGTAGCCGTGGGGCTAGCGGGAGAAACGAGCAGTACTTC	CASSRGASGRNEQYF
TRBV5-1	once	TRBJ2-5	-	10	TGCGCCAGCAGAAGCGAGACCCAGTACTTC	CASRSETQYF
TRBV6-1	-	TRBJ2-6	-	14	TGTGCCAGCAGTCATAGCTCTGGGGCCAACGTCCTGACTTTC	CASSHSSGANVLTF
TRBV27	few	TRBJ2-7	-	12	TGTGCCAGCAGTCCGGCTGGGCACGAGCAGTACTTC	CASSPAGHEQYF